A selection of T cell receptor beta chains follows, all from one sample in a study of control samples from healthy donors and cancer patients. Repertoires were generated with immunoSEQ multiplex PCR, while TCRdb's copy carries only in-frame clones and drops some. This sample's clone table lists under 200,000 clones. The specimen sequenced was blood. The receptor source for this set is a woman aged 30 to 39 in good health. Both conserved end residues are part of each CDR3. D genes are given only for firm matches.

v_call,d_call,j_call,cdr3_nt,cdr3_aa
TRBV7-9,TRBD1,TRBJ1-4,TGTGCCAGCAGCGCCCGGGACAGGATCAGGACAACTAATGAAAAACTGTTTTTT,CASSARDRIRTTNEKLFF
TRBV7-2,NA,TRBJ2-7,TGTGCCAGCACCAAACTAGGAGGGGCCGTCGCCTACGAGCAGTACTTC,CASTKLGGAVAYEQYF
TRBV11-2,NA,TRBJ1-1,TGTGCCAGCAGCTTCACAGGGCCTGAAGCTTTCTTT,CASSFTGPEAFF
TRBV2,NA,TRBJ1-5,TGTGCCAGCGGCTTGGTTGGCAATCAGCCCCAGCATTTT,CASGLVGNQPQHF
TRBV6-5,TRBD2,TRBJ2-1,TGTGCCAGCAGTTGGAGGCGGGGGGGCCAAAATGAGCAGTTCTTC,CASSWRRGGQNEQFF
TRBV19,NA,TRBJ2-1,TGTGCCAGTAGTATCGGATCCTACAATGAGCAGTTCTTC,CASSIGSYNEQFF
TRBV27,TRBD1,TRBJ1-2,TGTGCCAGCAGTGTGGACAGGGTATCTGGCTACACCTTC,CASSVDRVSGYTF
TRBV5-1,NA,TRBJ1-2,TGCGCCAGCAGCCCCTATAACTATGGCTACACCTTC,CASSPYNYGYTF
TRBV11-2,NA,TRBJ1-6,TGTGCCAGCAGTCGGTTAACTCTAAATTCACCCCTCCACTTT,CASSRLTLNSPLHF
TRBV6-2/TRBV6-3,NA,TRBJ2-5,TGTGCCAGCAGTTACTCGAGCCGGGGGCTTGGGACCCAGTACTTC,CASSYSSRGLGTQYF
TRBV5-1,NA,TRBJ2-7,TGCGCCAGCAGCTTGGAAGGGTCCCCCTACGAGCAGTACTTC,CASSLEGSPYEQYF
TRBV29-1,NA,TRBJ1-1,TGCAGCGTGCGGGACGGAAACACTGAAGCTTTCTTT,CSVRDGNTEAFF
TRBV2,NA,TRBJ1-6,TGTGCCAGCAGTGAAGCGTCCACAGGGACGGCTCACTTT,CASSEASTGTAHF
TRBV6-2/TRBV6-3,NA,TRBJ1-5,TGTGCCAGCAGTTACTCCCCGATGGGGAATCAGCCCCAGCATTTT,CASSYSPMGNQPQHF
TRBV4-1,NA,TRBJ2-1,TGCGCCAGCACCGCAAGATTGGTGGTAGGGAGAAGTTCCTACAATGAGCAGTTCTTC,CASTARLVVGRSSYNEQFF
TRBV28,TRBD1,TRBJ1-3,TGTGCCAGCAGTTTATCCAGGGGGAGAGGAAACACCATATATTTT,CASSLSRGRGNTIYF
TRBV6-5,TRBD2,TRBJ2-1,TGTGCCAGCAGACGACTAGCGGAGTACAATGAGCAGTTCTTC,CASRRLAEYNEQFF
TRBV3-1/TRBV3-2,NA,TRBJ2-2,TGTGCCAGCAGCCAGGCGGGACTCCCTAACACCGGGGAGCTGTTTTTT,CASSQAGLPNTGELFF
TRBV6-6,NA,TRBJ2-2,TGTGCCCTAGAGGAGGCTAACACCGGGGAGCTGTTTTTT,CALEEANTGELFF
TRBV4-2,NA,TRBJ1-2,TGTGCCAGCAGCCTCGAGGCCGGGACAAACCCCGGCTACACCTTC,CASSLEAGTNPGYTF
TRBV9,NA,TRBJ1-1,TGTGCCAGCAGCGTCGGGGTGGGGAACGCTGAAGCTTTCTTT,CASSVGVGNAEAFF
TRBV2,NA,TRBJ1-1,TGTGCCAGCAGTGAATTACGGACAACCACTGAAGCTTTCTTT,CASSELRTTTEAFF
TRBV6-5,NA,TRBJ2-1,TGTGCCAGCAGTTCCTCGGTATCATCCTACAATGAGCAGTTCTTC,CASSSSVSSYNEQFF
TRBV5-1,TRBD1,TRBJ1-1,TGCGCCAGCAGCCGGACAGGGGCTGAGAACACTGAAGCTTTCTTT,CASSRTGAENTEAFF
TRBV6-5,TRBD1,TRBJ1-1,TGTGCCAGCAGTATGGGGACAGCGAACACTGAAGCTTTCTTT,CASSMGTANTEAFF
TRBV18,NA,TRBJ1-1,TGTGCCAGCTCACCTGTGTGGCACCATGAAGCTTTCTTT,CASSPVWHHEAFF
TRBV11-2,NA,TRBJ2-7,TGTGCCAGCAGCTACCCCCGCTACGAGCAGTACTTC,CASSYPRYEQYF
TRBV30,NA,TRBJ2-1,TGTGCCTGGAGTCCCGGACCCTACAATGAGCAGTTCTTC,CAWSPGPYNEQFF
TRBV10-1,NA,TRBJ2-1,TGCGCCAGCATCCCCGACAGGTATGGTATTCGACTCACAACTTCACCGTTGGACAATGAGCAGTTCTTC,CASIPDRYGIRLTTSPLDNEQFF
TRBV28,TRBD2,TRBJ2-1,TGTGCCAGCAGAAGGGGAGCGGGGGGTACCAATGAGCAGTTCTTC,CASRRGAGGTNEQFF
TRBV4-2,NA,TRBJ1-1,TGTGCCAGCTCAGGAACTCTCATGAACACTGAAGCTTTCTTT,CASSGTLMNTEAFF
TRBV18,NA,TRBJ1-1,TGTGCCAGCTCACCACTTGAGGGGGCTGAAGCTTTCTTT,CASSPLEGAEAFF
TRBV10-1,NA,TRBJ1-1,TGCGCCAGCAGTGAGCAGGAGAACACTGAAGCTTTCTTT,CASSEQENTEAFF
TRBV2,NA,TRBJ2-7,TGTGCCAGCAGGGGACTGTCTCCCAGTGCTCTTGGCCGCGAGCAGTACTTC,CASRGLSPSALGREQYF
TRBV15,NA,TRBJ1-1,TGTGCCACCAGCAGGCCGATCATGGCCCGCACTGAAGCTTTCTTT,CATSRPIMARTEAFF
TRBV7-6,TRBD1,TRBJ2-7,TGTGCCAGCAGCTCGGGGACAGGCCGGAGCTCCTACGAGCAGTACTTC,CASSSGTGRSSYEQYF